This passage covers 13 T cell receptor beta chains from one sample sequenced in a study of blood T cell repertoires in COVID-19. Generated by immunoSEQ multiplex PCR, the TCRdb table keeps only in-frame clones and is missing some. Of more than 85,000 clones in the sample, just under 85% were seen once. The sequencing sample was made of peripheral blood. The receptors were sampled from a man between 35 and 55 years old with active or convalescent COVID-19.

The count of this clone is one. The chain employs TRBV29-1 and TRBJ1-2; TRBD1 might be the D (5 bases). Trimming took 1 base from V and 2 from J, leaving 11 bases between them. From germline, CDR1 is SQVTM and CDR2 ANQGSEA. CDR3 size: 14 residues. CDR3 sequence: CSVEAQGVNYGYTF. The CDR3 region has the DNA TGCAGCGTTGAAGCGCAGGGCGTCAACTATGGCTACACCTTC.

The CDR3 here is CASRDQNPGDGYTF. The CDR3 DNA reads TGTGCCAGCAGGGATCAGAACCCAGGGGATGGCTACACCTTC. The chain employs TRBV6-5 and TRBJ1-2; perhaps TRBD1 as D (6 bases). The germline V gene has CDR1 MNHEY and CDR2 SVGAGI. Trimming pared 6 bases from V and 6 bases from J, leaving 17 bases between. This CDR3 has 14 residues.

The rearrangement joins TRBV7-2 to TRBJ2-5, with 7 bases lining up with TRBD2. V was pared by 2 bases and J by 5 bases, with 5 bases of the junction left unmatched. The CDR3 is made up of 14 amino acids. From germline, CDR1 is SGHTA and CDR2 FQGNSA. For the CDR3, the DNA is TGTGCCAGCAGCTTAAGAACTAGCGATGAGACCCAGTACTTC. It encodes CASSLRTSDETQYF.

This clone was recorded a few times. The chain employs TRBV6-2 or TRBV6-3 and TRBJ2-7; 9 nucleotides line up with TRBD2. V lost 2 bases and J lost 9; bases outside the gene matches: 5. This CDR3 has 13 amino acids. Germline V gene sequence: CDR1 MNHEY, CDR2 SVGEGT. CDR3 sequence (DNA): TGTGCCAGCAGTTACGGGTTAGCGGGGGCGCAGTACTTC. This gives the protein CASSYGLAGAQYF.

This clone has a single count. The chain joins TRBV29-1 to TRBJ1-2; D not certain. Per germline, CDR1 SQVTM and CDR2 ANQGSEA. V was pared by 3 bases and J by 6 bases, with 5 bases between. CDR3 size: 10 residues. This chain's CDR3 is CSVDHNGYTF. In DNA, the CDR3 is TGCAGCGTTGACCACAATGGCTACACCTTC. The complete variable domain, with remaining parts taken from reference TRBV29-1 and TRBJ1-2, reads SAVISQKPSRDICQRGTSLTIQCQVDSQVTMMFWYRQQPGQSLTLIATANQGSEATYESGFVIDKFPISRPNLTFSTLTVSNMSPEDSSIYLCSVDHNGYTFGSGTRLTVV.

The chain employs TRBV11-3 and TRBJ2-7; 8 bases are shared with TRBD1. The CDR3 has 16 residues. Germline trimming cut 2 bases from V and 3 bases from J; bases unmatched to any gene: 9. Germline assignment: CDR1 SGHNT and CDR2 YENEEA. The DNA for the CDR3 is TGTGCCAGCAGCTTACAGGGGGCAGGGCTGAACTACGAGCAGTACTTC. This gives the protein CASSLQGAGLNYEQYF.

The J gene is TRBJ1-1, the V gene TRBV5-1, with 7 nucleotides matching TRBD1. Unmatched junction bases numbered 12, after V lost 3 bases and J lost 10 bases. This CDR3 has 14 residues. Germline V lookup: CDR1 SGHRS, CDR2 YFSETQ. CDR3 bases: TGCGCCAGCAGCTCAGGACAGGACTTCGATGGAGCTTTCTTT. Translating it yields CASSSGQDFDGAFF.

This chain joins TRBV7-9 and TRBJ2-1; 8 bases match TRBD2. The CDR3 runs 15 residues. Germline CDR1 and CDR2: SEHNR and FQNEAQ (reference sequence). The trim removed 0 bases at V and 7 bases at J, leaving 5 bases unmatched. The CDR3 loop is CASSLAGGGSNEQFF. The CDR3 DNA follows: TGTGCCAGCAGCTTAGCGGGCGGGGGGTCGAATGAGCAGTTCTTC.

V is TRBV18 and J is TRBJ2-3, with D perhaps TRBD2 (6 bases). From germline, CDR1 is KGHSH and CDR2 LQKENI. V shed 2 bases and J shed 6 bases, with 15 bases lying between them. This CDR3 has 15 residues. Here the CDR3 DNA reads TGTGCCAGCTCACCAAGAGGGGAGGTGGTTGATACGCAGTATTTT. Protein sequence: CASSPRGEVVDTQYF.

Here the CDR3 DNA reads TGTGCCAGCAGTGAGCGGGAGAACACTGAAGCTTTCTTT. It specifies CASSERENTEAFF. This rearrangement joins TRBV2 to TRBJ1-1; D unresolved. The germline V gene encodes CDR1 SNHLY and CDR2 FYNNEI. V lost 3 bases and J 1 base, leaving 6 bases between the germline ends. The CDR3 is 13 residues long. The full variable domain, rest sourced from reference TRBV2 and TRBJ1-1, is EPEVTQTPSHQVTQMGQEVILRCVPISNHLYFYWYRQILGQKVEFLVSFYNNEISEKSEIFDDQFSVERPDGSNFTLKIRSTKLEDSAMYFCASSERENTEAFFGQGTRLTVV.

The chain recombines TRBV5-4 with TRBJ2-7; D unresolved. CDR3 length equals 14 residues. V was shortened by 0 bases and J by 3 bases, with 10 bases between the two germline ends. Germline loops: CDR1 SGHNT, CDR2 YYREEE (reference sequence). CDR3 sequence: CASSLGYSNYEQYF. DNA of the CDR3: TGTGCCAGCAGCTTGGGTTACAGCAACTACGAGCAGTACTTC.

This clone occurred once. This chain's CDR3 is CASSQDSGVGTGELFF. CDR3 in DNA: TGCGCCAGCAGCCAAGATTCCGGGGTGGGCACCGGGGAGCTGTTTTTT. The V call is TRBV4-3, the J call TRBJ2-2; tentatively, D is TRBD2 (5 bases). Germline V CDR1 and CDR2: LGHNA, YSLEER. The length of the CDR3 is 16 residues. Trimming stripped 0 bases from V and 4 bases from J, with 12 bases between.

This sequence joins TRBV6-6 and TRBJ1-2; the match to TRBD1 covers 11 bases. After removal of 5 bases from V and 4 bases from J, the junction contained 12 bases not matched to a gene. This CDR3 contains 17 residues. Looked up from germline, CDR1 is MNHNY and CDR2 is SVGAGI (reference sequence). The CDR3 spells CASSRKRTGGVGYGYTF. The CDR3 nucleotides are TGTGCCAGCAGTCGCAAAAGGACAGGGGGCGTAGGCTATGGCTACACCTTC.